The clone carrying this T cell receptor beta chain occurred many times. Its antigen is as yet unknown. The source of the sample is a study of T cells in Graves' hyperthyroidism and ophthalmopathy. The study's findings and limits: A 13 V-J model separated ophthalmopathy from stable hyperthyroidism.

The V and J ends lost 2 bases and 3 bases, in that order; junction bases with no gene match: 11. The CDR3 spans 17 residues. Looked up from germline, CDR1 is MNHNY and CDR2 is SVGAGI (reference sequence). Amplified TCR beta CDR3 regions came from RNA transcripts. The HTBI primer set drove a first-round RT-PCR of the TCR CDR3. MiXCR, applied by TCRdb to the multiplex PCR reads, yields one record per CDR3 protein. The table lists about 200,000 distinct CDR3 sequences, about a sixth of them singletons. Graves' hyperthyroidism was deemed stable absent ophthalmopathy progression within 18 months. The receptor comes from a man aged 35 to 55 with Graves' hyperthyroidism. The chain links TRBV6-6 to TRBJ1-1; 8 bases agree with TRBD1. Sequencing was carried out using blood. CDR3 amino acids: CASSYPTGQGWDTEAFF. CDR3 DNA sequence: TGTGCCAGCAGTTACCCTACAGGACAGGGATGGGACACTGAAGCTTTCTTT.